The 21 T cell receptor beta chains below come from one sample, sequenced in a study of OX40 agonist ivuxolimab in advanced cancers. TCRdb keeps only in-frame clones here, not all; method: immunoSEQ multiplex PCR. The sample has approximately 78,000 clones, 88% seen once. Here the sequenced sample was CD4+ or CD8+ T cells sorted from blood, taken in a trial of the OX40 agonist ivuxolimab. The source is an adult with an advanced solid tumor such as melanoma, head and neck, liver or kidney cancer.

The V and J genes are TRBV11-2 and TRBJ2-5; 8 bases are a match to TRBD1. Germline loops: CDR1 SGHAT, CDR2 FQNNGV. There are 15 residues in the CDR3. The V segment lost 4 bases and the J segment 4 bases; nucleotides outside the gene matches: 8. The CDR3 DNA reads as TGTGCCAGCAGCTATCGACAGGGGATAAGAGAGACCCAGTACTTC. Translating it yields CASSYRQGIRETQYF.

The V call is TRBV5-1, the J call TRBJ2-1; D is ambiguous. This CDR3 is 17 amino acids long. In germline, CDR1 is SGHRS, CDR2 YFSETQ. V was cut by 1 base and J by 0 bases, with 14 bases left in between. CDR3 nucleotide sequence: TGCGCCAGCAGCTTGCGTCAGATTGAAAGCTCCTACAATGAGCAGTTCTTC. This encodes CASSLRQIESSYNEQFF. Complete variable domain (other parts from reference TRBV5-1 and TRBJ2-1): KAGVTQTPRYLIKTRGQQVTLSCSPISGHRSVSWYQQTPGQGLQFLFEYFSETQRNKGNFPGRFSGRQFSNSRSEMNVSTLELGDSALYLCASSLRQIESSYNEQFFGPGTRLTVL.

The chain has TRBV6-1 and TRBJ2-3, with D perhaps matching TRBD2 (5 bases). Germline V lookup: CDR1 MNHNS, CDR2 SASEGT. The CDR3 is 14 amino acids. The V and J ends lost 1 base and 6 bases respectively, with 11 bases between them. The CDR3 here is CASSEGESWDTQYF. As DNA, the CDR3 is TGTGCCAGCAGTGAAGGGGAGTCTTGGGATACGCAGTATTTT.

The rearrangement uses TRBV5-1 and TRBJ1-1; D is unresolved. V lost 0 bases and J 4 bases, leaving 16 bases between the germline ends. The CDR3 sequence is 16 residues long. Germline assignment: CDR1 SGHRS and CDR2 YFSETQ. CDR3 DNA: TGCGCCAGCAGCTTGGCCCCAGATGGGTCGGGCACTGAAGCTTTCTTT. It specifies CASSLAPDGSGTEAFF.

The genes are TRBV4-1 and TRBJ2-7; 10 bases are a match to TRBD2. Germline V gives CDR1 MGHRA, CDR2 YSYEKL. The CDR3 has 18 residues. Losses at the gene ends were 0 bases for V and 1 base for J; bases not matched to a gene: 9. The CDR3 DNA is TGCGCCAGCAGCCAAGATCAGAGCGGGGGGGCCCGGTCCTACGAGCAGTACTTC. It is translated as CASSQDQSGGARSYEQYF.

The V gene is TRBV18, the J gene TRBJ2-5; no firm D call. CDR1 and CDR2 (germline): KGHSH, LQKENI. The CDR3 totals 15 residues. V was clipped by 0 bases and J by 5 bases, with 13 bases between them. The CDR3 DNA follows: TGTGCCAGCTCACCACCGGAGACCCGGGTGGAGACCCAGTACTTC. It translates to CASSPPETRVETQYF.

The V and J genes are TRBV7-9 and TRBJ2-3; no firm D call. From germline, CDR1 is SEHNR and CDR2 FQNEAQ (reference sequence). The germline V and J ends were trimmed by 5 bases and 0 bases, with 3 bases remaining between them. CDR3 length equals 12 residues. As DNA, the CDR3 is TGTGCCAGCAGCATTAGCACAGATACGCAGTATTTT. This encodes CASSISTDTQYF.

This chain connects TRBV18 to TRBJ2-7; D is undetermined. The CDR3 is made up of 13 amino acids. Germline values: CDR1 KGHSH, CDR2 LQKENI. The V and J ends lost 4 bases and 2 bases respectively, with 9 bases between them. CDR3 protein: CASSQERTYEQYF. In nucleotides, the CDR3 is TGTGCCAGCTCACAGGAAAGGACCTACGAGCAGTACTTC.

This sequence joins TRBV10-3 and TRBJ2-7; perhaps TRBD1 as D (6 bases). The CDR3 totals 16 residues. The V gene lost 3 bases and the J gene lost 1 base, with 16 bases spanning the gap. Germline assignment: CDR1 ENHRY and CDR2 SYGVKD. CDR3 in DNA: TGTGCCATCAGTGACTTCCTCCGGGGACAATCCTACGAGCAGTACTTC. This encodes CAISDFLRGQSYEQYF.

The V and J genes are TRBV7-9 and TRBJ2-5, with D possibly being TRBD2 (6 bases). Per germline, CDR1 SEHNR and CDR2 FQNEAQ (reference sequence). This CDR3 contains 14 residues. V was pared by 2 bases and J by 1 base, with 8 bases between. This CDR3 is CASSLYGGQETQYF. DNA of the CDR3: TGTGCCAGCAGCTTATACGGGGGCCAAGAGACCCAGTACTTC.

The rearrangement uses TRBV18 and TRBJ1-2; D call uncertain. The germline V and J ends were trimmed by 3 bases and 8 bases, with 7 bases remaining between them. The CDR3 is 11 amino acids. Germline V gene lookup returns CDR1 KGHSH and CDR2 LQKENI. The CDR3 DNA reads TGTGCCAGCTCACCGCTAGGGGGCTACACCTTC. Translation gives CASSPLGGYTF.

The chain has TRBV6-5 and TRBJ1-1; D unresolved. V lost 7 bases, J lost 1 base, and 7 bases lay in between. Germline values: CDR1 MNHEY, CDR2 SVGAGI. This CDR3 spans 12 amino acids. CDR3 nucleotide sequence: TGTGCCAGCAAGGTAGGGAACACTGAAGCTTTCTTT. As protein: CASKVGNTEAFF.

This rearrangement joins TRBV7-9 to TRBJ2-2; TRBD1 matches at 9 bases. Germline loops: CDR1 SEHNR, CDR2 FQNEAQ (reference sequence). The CDR3 has 17 amino acids. After removal of 4 bases from V and 5 bases from J, the junction contained 11 bases not matched to a gene. The CDR3: CASSSATRQGGTGELFF. The CDR3 DNA follows: TGTGCCAGCAGCTCCGCCACCCGACAGGGGGGTACCGGGGAGCTGTTTTTT.

CDR3 sequence (DNA): TGTGCCAGCAGCTTGTATCCGGGGGGGAACACTGAAGCTTTCTTT. Translated, it gives CASSLYPGGNTEAFF. J is TRBJ1-1 and V is TRBV5-6, with D tentatively TRBD1 (5 bases). The germline V and J ends were trimmed by 1 base and 1 base, with 11 bases remaining between them. Germline loops: CDR1 SGHDT, CDR2 YYEEEE. The CDR3 has 15 amino acids.

The chain recombines TRBV7-9 with TRBJ1-6, with D tentatively TRBD1 (5 bases). In germline, CDR1 is SEHNR, CDR2 FQNEAQ (reference sequence). There are 14 residues in the CDR3. Trimming pared 5 bases from V and 4 bases from J, leaving 9 bases between. CDR3 residues: CASSQGFYNSPLHF. CDR3 bases: TGTGCCAGCAGCCAGGGCTTTTATAATTCACCCCTCCACTTT.

This clone is a singleton in its sample. V is TRBV7-9 and J is TRBJ2-3; 10 bases agree with TRBD2. The V gene's germline CDR1 is SEHNR and CDR2 FQNEAQ (reference sequence). There are 15 residues in the CDR3. Losses at the gene ends were 6 bases for V and 2 bases for J; bases not matched to a gene: 5. The CDR3 region has the DNA TGTGCCAGCAGTTCTAGCGGGAGCGTCACAGATACGCAGTATTTT. It encodes CASSSSGSVTDTQYF. Supplemented by reference TRBV7-9 and TRBJ2-3, the full variable domain reads DTGVSQNPRHKITKRGQNVTFRCDPISEHNRLYWYRQTLGQGPEFLTYFQNEAQLEKSRLLSDRFSAERPKGSFSTLEIQRTEQGDSAMYLCASSSSGSVTDTQYFGPGTRLTVL.

This chain uses TRBV5-1 with TRBJ1-2; 7 nucleotides match TRBD1. CDR1 is SGHRS, CDR2 YFSETQ, per germline. With 4 bases clipped from V and 5 bases from J, the junction kept 11 bases outside the gene matches. There are 15 residues in the CDR3. CDR3 bases: TGCGCCAGCAGCCCCTCAGGGGGGTTGGATTATGGCTACACCTTC. Protein product: CASSPSGGLDYGYTF.

This clone was observed a single time. This sequence joins TRBV28 and TRBJ2-1; TRBD2 agrees at 9 bases. The CDR3 sequence is 16 residues long. The V gene's germline CDR1 is MDHEN and CDR2 SYDVKM. The ends lost 3 bases at V and 2 bases at J; junction bases unmatched: 5. CDR3 residues: CASSFYPSGTYNEQFF. Written as DNA, the CDR3 is TGTGCCAGCAGTTTTTACCCTAGCGGGACCTACAATGAGCAGTTCTTC.

V usage is TRBV28 and J usage is TRBJ1-1; 8 nucleotides agree with TRBD1. The V gene end was trimmed by 5 bases and the J gene end by 4 bases; junction bases not matched to a gene: 6. Germline V gene lookup returns CDR1 MDHEN and CDR2 SYDVKM. This CDR3 region has 14 residues. The CDR3 sequence: CASSARDRGTEAFF. The CDR3 nucleotides are TGTGCCAGCAGTGCCCGTGACAGGGGCACTGAAGCTTTCTTT.

The chain uses TRBV4-2 and TRBJ1-4; D is unresolved. Germline loops: CDR1 LGHNA, CDR2 YNFKEQ. The CDR3 length is 16 residues. Trimming pared 0 bases from V and 10 bases from J, leaving 18 bases between. The CDR3 here is CASSQEESHKDGKLFF. Here the CDR3 DNA reads TGTGCCAGCAGCCAAGAAGAGAGCCACAAAGATGGAAAACTGTTTTTT.

This clone was detected a few times. The chain employs TRBV16 and TRBJ2-6; D not resolved. Trimming took 2 bases from V and 2 from J, leaving 7 bases between them. This CDR3 contains 15 residues. Germline V gene sequence: CDR1 KGHSY, CDR2 FQNENV. The CDR3 here is CASSQDGAGANVLTF. CDR3 nucleotide sequence: TGTGCCAGCAGCCAAGATGGGGCTGGGGCCAACGTCCTGACTTTC.